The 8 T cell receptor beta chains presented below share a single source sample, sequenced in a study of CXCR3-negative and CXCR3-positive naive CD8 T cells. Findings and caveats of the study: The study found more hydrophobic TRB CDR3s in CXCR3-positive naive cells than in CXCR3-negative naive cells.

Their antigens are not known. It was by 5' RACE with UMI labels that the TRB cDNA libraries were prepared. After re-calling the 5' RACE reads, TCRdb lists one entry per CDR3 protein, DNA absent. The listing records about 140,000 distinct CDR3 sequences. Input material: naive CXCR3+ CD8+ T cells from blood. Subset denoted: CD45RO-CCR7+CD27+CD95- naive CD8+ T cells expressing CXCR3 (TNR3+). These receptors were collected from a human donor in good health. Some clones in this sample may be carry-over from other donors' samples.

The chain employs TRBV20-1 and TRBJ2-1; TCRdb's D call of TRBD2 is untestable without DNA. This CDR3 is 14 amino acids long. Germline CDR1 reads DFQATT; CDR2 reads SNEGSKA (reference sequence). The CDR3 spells CSAKGLGTGNEQFF.

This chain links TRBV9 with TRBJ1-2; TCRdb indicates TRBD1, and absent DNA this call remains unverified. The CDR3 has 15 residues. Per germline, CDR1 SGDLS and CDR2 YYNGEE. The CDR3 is CASSAGDGFNYGYTF.

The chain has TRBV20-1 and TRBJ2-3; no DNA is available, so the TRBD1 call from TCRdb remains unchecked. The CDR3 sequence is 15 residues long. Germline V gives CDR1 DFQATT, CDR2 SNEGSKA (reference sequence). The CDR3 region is CSARPPRRGVDTQYF.

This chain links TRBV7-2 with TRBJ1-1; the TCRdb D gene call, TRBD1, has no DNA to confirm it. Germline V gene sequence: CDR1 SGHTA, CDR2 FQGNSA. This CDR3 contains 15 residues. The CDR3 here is CASSLGVRANTEAFF.

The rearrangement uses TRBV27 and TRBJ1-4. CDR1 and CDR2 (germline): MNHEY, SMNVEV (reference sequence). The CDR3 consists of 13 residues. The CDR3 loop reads CASSLSGRNRLFF.

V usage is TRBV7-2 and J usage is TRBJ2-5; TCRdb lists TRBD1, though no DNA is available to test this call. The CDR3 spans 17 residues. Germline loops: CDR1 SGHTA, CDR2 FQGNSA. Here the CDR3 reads CASSLPPRDRPQETQYF.

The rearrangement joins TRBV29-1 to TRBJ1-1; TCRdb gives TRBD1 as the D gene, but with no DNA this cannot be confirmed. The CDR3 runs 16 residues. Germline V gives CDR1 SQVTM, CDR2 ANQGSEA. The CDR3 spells CSVGGSFETMNTEAFF. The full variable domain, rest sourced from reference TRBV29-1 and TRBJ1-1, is SAVISQKPSRDICQRGTSLTIQCQVDSQVTMMFWYRQQPGQSLTLIATANQGSEATYESGFVIDKFPISRPNLTFSTLTVSNMSPEDSSIYLCSVGGSFETMNTEAFFGQGTRLTVV.

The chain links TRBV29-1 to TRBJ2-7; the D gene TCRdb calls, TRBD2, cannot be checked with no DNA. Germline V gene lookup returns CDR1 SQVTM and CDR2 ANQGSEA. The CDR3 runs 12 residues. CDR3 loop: CSVEGGGYEQYF.